This T cell receptor (beta chain) was retrieved from a study of T cell responses to AZD1222 COVID-19 vaccine (dated by TCRdb to about 2021). Turning to the overall study: AZD1222 recipients whose second dose came at about 4 weeks and those whose second dose came at about 12 weeks were combined into one group, since spike-specific TCR depth and breadth did not differ between the two schedules. TCR sequencing covered approximately 230 trial participants: roughly 200 given two doses of AZD1222 and about 26 given two doses of MenACWY control vaccine. Trial participants were enrolled by age into 18-55, 56-69 and 70-plus year subgroups, with approximately 150, 28 and 58 TCR-sequenced participants respectively.

The CDR3 regions of human TCRbeta chains were subjected to immunosequencing. Turning to the authors' computational methods: Repertoire TCRs were matched against a reference library of SARS-CoV-2-specific TCRs generated with the MIRA antigen-specificity platform. Breadth was defined as the fraction of unique TCRs that were SARS-CoV-2-associated, and depth was defined as the fraction of total T cells that were SARS-CoV-2-associated. Each spike-specific TCR was assigned to its reactive spike region and to a CD4 or CD8 class using the MIRA data. Log10-transformed breadth and depth values were compared by one-way ANOVA with Sidak's multiple comparisons tests. TCRdb holds this immuneACCESS table with in-frame rearrangements only. Some clones are missing; in checked studies, unresolved V genes explain under half, and the rest has no known cause. V, J and clone size are taken as reported in that table, and D and trimming were inferred from the DNA itself. Recorded for this sample are fewer than 120,000 clones; 85% to 95% of them occurred a single time. Approximately 8% of the sample belongs to the ten largest clones.

What the research found in general, with its limitations: Most participants were white British and females outnumbered males, and the authors suggested that clonal diversity may have been underestimated. A significant rise in spike-specific TCR breadth and depth was observed after two AZD1222 doses relative to day 0 and relative to MenACWY recipients. Conclusions about previously exposed vaccinees are limited because only 6 or 7 AZD1222 recipients were SARS-CoV-2 seropositive at baseline. In the small 56-69-year group, the increase in depth fell short of significance, most likely because of low power. Reportedly, close to half of the unique spike-specific TCRs recognized epitopes lying outside the regions that are mutated in the B.1.351 and B.1.1.7 variants. Vaccine-associated CD4 TCRs spanned the whole spike protein, with dominant responses in regions 160-218 and 743-854. Because no day 14 peak-response samples were available, the repertoires could be characterized only after the peak T cell response.

The germline V gene gives CDR1 as SGHVS and CDR2 as FNYEAQ. Inclusive of the bounding cysteine and phenylalanine, the CDR3 is 12 residues long. The sequence is cut down to CDR3 DNA, 36 bases in frame from base 1. Between the V and J ends, shortened by 4 bases and 6 bases respectively, the junction contains 6 bases. Concerning this clone itself: Its antigen is still unknown. No base qualities exist here, and no much larger clone lies one base off it.

This specimen's time point label, per the study, means: baseline before first vaccination. Vaccinee samples were obtained from the UK trials COV001 and COV002, which included a single-blind randomized controlled phase 2/3 trial of AZD1222 (ChAdOx1 nCoV-19) in healthy adults. For TCRbeta chain sequencing, PBMC samples were collected from trial participants at day 0 and at day 28 after the second dose. The receptor was isolated from an adult in good health. This sequence uses TRBV7-6 and TRBJ2-2; tentative D gene TRBD1, with 6 bases matching. Sample: peripheral blood, taken on day 0 of AZD1222 vaccination. The DNA sequence is given as TGTGCCAGCAGCTACAGGGCCGGGGAGCTGTTTTTT. This translates into CASSYRAGELFF.